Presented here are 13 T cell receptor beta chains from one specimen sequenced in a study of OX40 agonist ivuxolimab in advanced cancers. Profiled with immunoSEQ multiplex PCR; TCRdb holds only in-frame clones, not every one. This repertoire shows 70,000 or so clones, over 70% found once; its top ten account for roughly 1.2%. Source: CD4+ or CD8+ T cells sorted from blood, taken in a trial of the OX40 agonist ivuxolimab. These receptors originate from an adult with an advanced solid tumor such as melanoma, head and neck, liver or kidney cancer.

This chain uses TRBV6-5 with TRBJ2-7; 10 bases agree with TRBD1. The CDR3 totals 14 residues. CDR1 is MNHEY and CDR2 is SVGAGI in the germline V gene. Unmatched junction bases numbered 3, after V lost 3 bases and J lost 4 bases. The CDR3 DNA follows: TGTGCCAGCAGTTATCGACAGGGGGCTTACGAGCAGTACTTC. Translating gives CASSYRQGAYEQYF.

The CDR3 region has the DNA TGTGCCAGCTCAAATCCGGGACAGGACAATCAGCCCCAGCATTTT. It specifies CASSNPGQDNQPQHF. The V call is TRBV18, the J call TRBJ1-5; 8 nucleotides line up with TRBD1. This CDR3 comprises 15 residues. Germline CDR1 KGHSH, CDR2 LQKENI. The junction had 6 bases not matched to a gene; V was cut back by 5 bases and J by 3 bases.

In nucleotides, the CDR3 is TGTGCCAGCAGTGACTCGGACGCAAGAAATGGCTACACCTTC. It specifies CASSDSDARNGYTF. This chain links TRBV6-4 with TRBJ1-2; no clear D. This CDR3 is 14 amino acids long. Germline CDR1 and CDR2: MRHNA and SNTAGT. V lost 0 bases, J lost 6 bases, and 11 bases lay in between.

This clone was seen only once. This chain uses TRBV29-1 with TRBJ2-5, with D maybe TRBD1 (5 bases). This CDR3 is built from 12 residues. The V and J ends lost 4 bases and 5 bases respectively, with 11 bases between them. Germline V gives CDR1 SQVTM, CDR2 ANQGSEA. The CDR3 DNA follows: TGCAGCGTTGCTTCAGGGCGGGAGACCCAGTACTTC. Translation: CSVASGRETQYF.

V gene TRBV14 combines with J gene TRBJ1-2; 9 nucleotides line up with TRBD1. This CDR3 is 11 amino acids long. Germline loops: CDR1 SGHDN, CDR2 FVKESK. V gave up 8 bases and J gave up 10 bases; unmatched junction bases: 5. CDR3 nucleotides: TGTGCCAGCGGACAGGGGATCGACTACACCTTC. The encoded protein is CASGQGIDYTF.

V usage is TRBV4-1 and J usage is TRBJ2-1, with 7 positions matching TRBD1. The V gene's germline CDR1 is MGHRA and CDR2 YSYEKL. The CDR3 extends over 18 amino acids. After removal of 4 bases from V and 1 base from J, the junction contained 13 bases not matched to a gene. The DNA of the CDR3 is TGCGCCAGCAGCCGCGAGGGGGCCGGGCTTAGGTCCTACAATGAGCAGTTCTTC. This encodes CASSREGAGLRSYNEQFF.

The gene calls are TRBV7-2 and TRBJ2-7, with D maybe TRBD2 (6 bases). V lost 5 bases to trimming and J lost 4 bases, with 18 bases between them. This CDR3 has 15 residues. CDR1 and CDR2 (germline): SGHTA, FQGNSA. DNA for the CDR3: TGTGCCAGCAGCCCAAGGGGCCCCGGAGGGTACGAGCAGTACTTC. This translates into CASSPRGPGGYEQYF.

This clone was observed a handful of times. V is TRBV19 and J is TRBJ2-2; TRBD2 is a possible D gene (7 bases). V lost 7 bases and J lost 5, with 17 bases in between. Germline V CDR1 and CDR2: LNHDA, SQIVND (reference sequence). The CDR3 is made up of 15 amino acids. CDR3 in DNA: TGTGCCAGTATGGGGGGGACAAGAAAGACCGGGGAGCTGTTTTTT. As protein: CASMGGTRKTGELFF.

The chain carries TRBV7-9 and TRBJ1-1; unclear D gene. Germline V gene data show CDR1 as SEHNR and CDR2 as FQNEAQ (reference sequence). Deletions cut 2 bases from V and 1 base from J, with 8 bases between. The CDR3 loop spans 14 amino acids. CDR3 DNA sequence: TGTGCCAGCAGCTTATTCGGGGAGAACACTGAAGCTTTCTTT. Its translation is CASSLFGENTEAFF.

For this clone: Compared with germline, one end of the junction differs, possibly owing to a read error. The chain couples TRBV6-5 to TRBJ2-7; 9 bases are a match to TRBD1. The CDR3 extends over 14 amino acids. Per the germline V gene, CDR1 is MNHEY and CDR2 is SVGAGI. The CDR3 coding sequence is TGTGCCAGCAGTGACTCGGGGACAGGGAGCGAGCAGTACTTC. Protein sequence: CASSDSGTGSEQYF.

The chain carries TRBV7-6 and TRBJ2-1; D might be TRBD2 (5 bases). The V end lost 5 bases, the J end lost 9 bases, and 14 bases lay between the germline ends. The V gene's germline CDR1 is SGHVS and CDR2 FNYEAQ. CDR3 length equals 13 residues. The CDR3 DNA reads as TGTGCCAGCAGCCGAAGCGGTAATGGTGAGCAGTTCTTC. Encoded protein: CASSRSGNGEQFF.

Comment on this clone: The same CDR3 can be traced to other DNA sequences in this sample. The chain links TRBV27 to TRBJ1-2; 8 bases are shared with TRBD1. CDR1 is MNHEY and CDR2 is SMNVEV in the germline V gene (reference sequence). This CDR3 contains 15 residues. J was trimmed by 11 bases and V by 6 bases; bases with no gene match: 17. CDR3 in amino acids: CASRSRGQGARGYTF. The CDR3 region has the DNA TGTGCCAGCAGGAGCCGGGGGCAGGGGGCGCGGGGTTACACCTTC.

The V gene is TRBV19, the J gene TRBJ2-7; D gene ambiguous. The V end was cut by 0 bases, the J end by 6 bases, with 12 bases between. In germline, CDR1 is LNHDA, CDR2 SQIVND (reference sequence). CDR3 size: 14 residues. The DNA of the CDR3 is TGTGCCAGTAGTATAGATTGGGCCAAGGGCGAGCAGTACTTC. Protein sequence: CASSIDWAKGEQYF.